What follows are 32 T cell receptor beta chains derived from one specimen sequenced in a study of shared clonotypes between healthy human individuals. Repertoires were generated with immunoSEQ multiplex PCR, while TCRdb's copy carries only in-frame clones and drops some. The table shows about 1 million clones, with roughly 75% occurring only once. The sample taken for sequencing was memory CD4+ T cells sorted from blood. Documented subset: CD45RA-negative fraction. Receptors were obtained from a man aged 18 to 29 in good health.

As concerns this clone: This sample also contains other DNA sequences that code for the same CDR3. The J gene is TRBJ1-1, the V gene TRBV29-1; weak D call: TRBD1 (5 bases). Germline CDR1 reads SQVTM; CDR2 reads ANQGSEA. The CDR3 is 11 amino acids. V was shortened by 4 bases and J by 5 bases, with 8 bases between the two germline ends. The DNA for the CDR3 is TGCAGCGTTGGGGCAGGGACTGAAGCTTTCTTT. This translates into CSVGAGTEAFF.

The rearrangement links TRBV5-6 to TRBJ2-1; D ambiguous. Trimming cost V 0 bases and J 9 bases, with 7 bases left between them. Germline V gene data show CDR1 as SGHDT and CDR2 as YYEEEE. The CDR3 extends over 12 amino acids. The DNA of the CDR3 is TGTGCCAGCAGCTTGGGACGGAGTGAGCAGTTCTTC. It encodes CASSLGRSEQFF.

This clone was observed a single time. This chain links TRBV10-3 with TRBJ2-2, with 11 bases lining up with TRBD1. J lost 5 bases, V lost 5 bases, and 7 bases had no gene match. CDR3 length: 16 amino acids. Per germline, CDR1 ENHRY and CDR2 SYGVKD. The CDR3 nucleotides read TGTGCCATCAGTCCCGTAGGGGACAGGGGGACCGGGGAGCTGTTTTTT. Amino acid sequence: CAISPVGDRGTGELFF.

This clone was detected a few times. The rearrangement links TRBV7-2 to TRBJ2-1; 13 bases fit TRBD2. The V gene's germline CDR1 is SGHTA and CDR2 FQGNSA. This CDR3 comprises 15 residues. The V gene end was trimmed by 2 bases and the J gene end by 7 bases; junction bases not matched to a gene: 2. Here the CDR3 reads CASSLQTSGRNEQFF. The CDR3 DNA is TGTGCCAGCAGCTTACAGACTAGCGGGAGGAATGAGCAGTTCTTC.

The chain uses TRBV11-1 and TRBJ2-2; D may be TRBD2 (7 bases). The CDR3 extends over 17 amino acids. Germline lookup yields CDR1 SGHAT and CDR2 FQDESV (reference sequence). With 4 bases removed from V and 0 bases from J, the gap between germline ends came to 15 bases. CDR3 region: CASSSRGGGANTGELFF. CDR3 in DNA: TGTGCCAGCAGCTCCCGAGGAGGGGGGGCGAACACCGGGGAGCTGTTTTTT. The whole variable domain, remainder taken from reference TRBV11-1 and TRBJ2-2, is EAEVAQSPRYKITEKSQAVAFWCDPISGHATLYWYRQILGQGPELLVQFQDESVVDDSQLPKDRFSAERLKGVDSTLKIQPAELGDSAMYLCASSSRGGGANTGELFFGEGSRLTVL.

The chain couples TRBV28 to TRBJ1-6; D remains ambiguous. CDR1 MDHEN and CDR2 SYDVKM come from the germline V gene. With 6 bases removed from V and 10 bases from J, the gap between germline ends came to 19 bases. The CDR3 runs 15 residues. For the CDR3, the DNA is TGTGCCAGCAGACTGGATTTTGGGGAATTCTCACCCCTCCACTTT. Translated, it gives CASRLDFGEFSPLHF. The variable domain in full, completed from reference TRBV28 and TRBJ1-6, reads DVKVTQSSRYLVKRTGEKVFLECVQDMDHENMFWYRQDPGLGLRLIYFSYDVKMKEKGDIPEGYSVSREKKERFSLILESASTNQTSMYLCASRLDFGEFSPLHFGNGTRLTVT.

This chain uses TRBV2 with TRBJ2-5; the match to TRBD1 covers 7 bases. From germline, CDR1 is SNHLY and CDR2 FYNNEI. The CDR3 runs 15 residues. V was clipped by 5 bases and J by 2 bases; unmatched bases: 8. CDR3 in DNA: TGTGCCAGCAGTCACACAGGGGCCCCGCAAGAGACCCAGTACTTC. This codes for CASSHTGAPQETQYF. The variable domain in full, with the rest retrieved from reference TRBV2 and TRBJ2-5, is EPEVTQTPSHQVTQMGQEVILRCVPISNHLYFYWYRQILGQKVEFLVSFYNNEISEKSEIFDDQFSVERPDGSNFTLKIRSTKLEDSAMYFCASSHTGAPQETQYFGPGTRLLVL.

In its sample, this clone was seen a few times. The chain combines TRBV5-1 with TRBJ2-2, with a tentative D call TRBD2 (5 bases). V was trimmed by 0 bases and J by 4 bases, leaving 7 bases between them. In germline, CDR1 is SGHRS, CDR2 YFSETQ. This CDR3 region has 14 residues. The CDR3 loop reads CASSLGRGTGELFF. In DNA form, the CDR3 reads TGCGCCAGCAGCTTGGGTCGGGGCACCGGGGAGCTGTTTTTT.

The rearrangement joins TRBV18 to TRBJ1-2; TRBD1 is a possible D gene (6 bases). In germline, CDR1 is KGHSH, CDR2 LQKENI. V was clipped by 4 bases and J by 5 bases, with 11 bases between them. CDR3 length: 13 residues. CDR3 coding DNA: TGTGCCAGCTCACTCTGGACAGCATATGGCTACACCTTC. Its translation: CASSLWTAYGYTF. Full variable domain (outside the CDR3, taken from reference TRBV18 and TRBJ1-2): NAGVMQNPRHLVRRRGQEARLRCSPMKGHSHVYWYRQLPEEGLKFMVYLQKENIIDESGMPKERFSAEFPKEGPSILRIQQVVRGDSAAYFCASSLWTAYGYTFGSGTRLTVV.

The chain is built from TRBV19 and TRBJ2-2; D remains unclear. Trimming cost V 3 bases and J 4 bases, with 12 bases left between them. The germline V gene has CDR1 LNHDA and CDR2 SQIVND (reference sequence). This CDR3 comprises 15 residues. Here the CDR3 DNA reads TGTGCCAGTAGTATGGCCGCCGATCGCACCGGGGAGCTGTTTTTT. Translated, it gives CASSMAADRTGELFF.

The chain recombines TRBV28 with TRBJ1-5; 7 positions agree with TRBD1. The CDR3 is 16 amino acids. Germline trimming cut 5 bases from V and 0 bases from J; bases unmatched to any gene: 7. The germline V gene encodes CDR1 MDHEN and CDR2 SYDVKM. In nucleotides, the CDR3 is TGTGCCAGCAGTGGGACAGCCTATTATAGCAATCAGCCCCAGCATTTT. Protein sequence: CASSGTAYYSNQPQHF. Full variable domain (remainder filled in from reference TRBV28 and TRBJ1-5): DVKVTQSSRYLVKRTGEKVFLECVQDMDHENMFWYRQDPGLGLRLIYFSYDVKMKEKGDIPEGYSVSREKKERFSLILESASTNQTSMYLCASSGTAYYSNQPQHFGDGTRLSIL.

Comment on this clone: A much larger clone sits a single nucleotide away, making a read error possible. The sample has other DNA sequences that encode this CDR3 too. This chain joins TRBV11-2 and TRBJ1-3, with D uncertain. Germline V lookup: CDR1 SGHAT, CDR2 FQNNGV. V lost 5 bases and J lost 4, with 6 bases in between. This CDR3 comprises 12 residues. CDR3 DNA: TGTGCCAGCAGCCCCTCGGGAAACACCATATATTTT. Translation: CASSPSGNTIYF.

This chain connects TRBV7-2 to TRBJ2-3; 8 bases match TRBD2. The germline V gene encodes CDR1 SGHTA and CDR2 FQGNSA. V shed 2 bases and J 4 bases; nucleotides not matched to a gene: 5. The CDR3 totals 15 residues. For the CDR3, the DNA is TGTGCCAGCAGCTTAAGCGGGAGTAGCGCAGATACGCAGTATTTT. As protein: CASSLSGSSADTQYF.

The chain is built from TRBV2 and TRBJ2-7; the D is unclear. Germline CDR1 and CDR2: SNHLY and FYNNEI. The CDR3 is made up of 13 amino acids. The V gene lost 6 bases and the J gene lost 3 bases, with 12 bases spanning the gap. CDR3 residues: CASRSLNFYEQYF. CDR3 nucleotides: TGTGCCAGCAGGTCCCTAAACTTCTACGAGCAGTACTTC.

The chain employs TRBV28 and TRBJ1-1; no clear D gene. CDR1 and CDR2 from the germline V gene are MDHEN and SYDVKM. CDR3 length: 14 amino acids. The V end lost 7 bases, the J end lost 0 bases, and 12 bases lay between the germline ends. The CDR3 nucleotides read TGTGCCAGCAACCCACGGACGGTGAACACTGAAGCTTTCTTT. Residues: CASNPRTVNTEAFF.

The rearrangement joins TRBV28 to TRBJ2-5, with TRBD2 matching 7 bases. Germline V gene data show CDR1 as MDHEN and CDR2 as SYDVKM. The CDR3 consists of 12 residues. In DNA, the CDR3 is TGTGCAAGCGGTCGCGGGGGTGTGACCCAGTACTTC. Protein: CASGRGGVTQYF.

V is TRBV6-5 and J is TRBJ1-2, with D possibly matching TRBD1 (6 bases). The V end was cut by 6 bases, the J end by 4 bases, with 12 bases between. Germline-derived CDR1 and CDR2 are MNHEY and SVGAGI. The CDR3 sequence is 13 residues long. CDR3 sequence (DNA): TGTGCCAGCAGCCAGGGGTTTTTCTATGGCTACACCTTC. It is translated as CASSQGFFYGYTF.

This chain uses TRBV10-3 with TRBJ2-3; D gene unclear. This CDR3 is 11 amino acids long. Trimming took off 6 bases at V and 6 bases at J, with 7 bases between the two ends. Germline CDR1 is ENHRY and CDR2 is SYGVKD. The CDR3 nucleotides are TGTGCCATCAGCTGGCTGGATACGCAGTATTTT. Its translation is CAISWLDTQYF.

The rearrangement uses TRBV6-5 and TRBJ2-5; maybe TRBD2 (7 bases). This CDR3 spans 15 amino acids. The germline V gene has CDR1 MNHEY and CDR2 SVGAGI. V lost 6 bases to trimming and J lost 7 bases, with 21 bases between them. CDR3 bases: TGTGCCAGCAGCACCCAAGGGGGGGTCTGGGGGACCCAGTACTTC. It specifies CASSTQGGVWGTQYF.

V is TRBV7-2 and J is TRBJ2-1; perhaps TRBD1 as D (6 bases). The CDR3 is made up of 15 amino acids. Trimming took 1 base from V and 6 from J, leaving 13 bases between them. Germline-derived CDR1 and CDR2 are SGHTA and FQGNSA. The CDR3, as DNA: TGTGCCAGCAGCTTAGGGGCTTACAGGGCCAATGAGCAGTTCTTC. Translated, it gives CASSLGAYRANEQFF.

The gene calls are TRBV9 and TRBJ1-4; no definite D call. This CDR3 is 15 amino acids long. V dropped 3 bases and J dropped 0 bases, with 9 bases sitting between them. Germline assignment: CDR1 SGDLS and CDR2 YYNGEE. CDR3 in amino acids: CASSGSRTTNEKLFF. The CDR3 DNA follows: TGTGCCAGCAGCGGTTCGAGGACAACTAATGAAAAACTGTTTTTT.

The chain recombines TRBV5-1 with TRBJ1-1; 7 nucleotides match TRBD1. Germline assignment: CDR1 SGHRS and CDR2 YFSETQ. With 2 bases clipped from V and 5 bases from J, the junction kept 9 bases outside the gene matches. The CDR3 contains 15 residues. This CDR3 reads CASSFGSSGGTEAFF. The CDR3 coding sequence is TGCGCCAGCAGCTTCGGCTCGTCAGGGGGTACTGAAGCTTTCTTT.

The chain links TRBV2 to TRBJ2-6; tentative D call: TRBD2 (5 bases). Germline assignment: CDR1 SNHLY and CDR2 FYNNEI. Trimming cost V 4 bases and J 2 bases, with 9 bases left between them. This CDR3 has 15 amino acids. The CDR3: CASSAQAAGANVLTF. DNA of the CDR3: TGTGCCAGCAGTGCCCAAGCGGCTGGGGCCAACGTCCTGACTTTC.

The rearrangement links TRBV7-2 to TRBJ2-7; 10 bases fit TRBD1. Germline assignment: CDR1 SGHTA and CDR2 FQGNSA. The V and J ends lost 5 bases and 4 bases, in that order; junction bases with no gene match: 8. This CDR3 is built from 15 residues. The CDR3: CASSPRTGGWYEQYF. The CDR3 bases are TGTGCCAGCAGCCCCCGGACAGGGGGATGGTACGAGCAGTACTTC. Full variable domain (outside the CDR3, taken from reference TRBV7-2 and TRBJ2-7): GAGVSQSPSNKVTEKGKDVELRCDPISGHTALYWYRQSLGQGLEFLIYFQGNSAPDKSGLPSDRFSAERTGGSVSTLTIQRTQQEDSAVYLCASSPRTGGWYEQYFGPGTRLTVT.

The chain links TRBV25-1 to TRBJ2-3; D is unresolved. V was shortened by 6 bases and J by 1 base, with 11 bases between the two germline ends. This CDR3 is 14 amino acids long. Per germline, CDR1 MGHDK and CDR2 SYGVNS. CDR3 loop: CASSNGRGTDTQYF. The CDR3 bases are TGTGCCAGCAGCAACGGACGGGGCACAGATACGCAGTATTTT.

The gene calls are TRBV15 and TRBJ2-3, with a weak D call TRBD2 (6 bases). CDR1 is LNHNV and CDR2 is YYDKDF in the germline V gene (reference sequence). The CDR3 has 11 residues. Trimming removed 8 bases at V and 8 bases at J, with 11 bases between. The CDR3: CATPLALTQYF. The CDR3 DNA sequence: TGTGCCACCCCCCTAGCGCTTACGCAGTATTTT.

The gene calls are TRBV5-1 and TRBJ2-3; possibly TRBD2 for D (6 bases). Trimming left V 2 bases short and J 6 bases short, with 25 bases between. Germline loops: CDR1 SGHRS, CDR2 YFSETQ. The CDR3 spans 18 residues. CDR3 sequence: CASSFSTSVTGGADTQYF. DNA of the CDR3: TGCGCCAGCAGCTTCTCTACCTCCGTGACGGGCGGGGCGGATACGCAGTATTTT.

The J gene is TRBJ1-2, the V gene TRBV6-5; 8 nucleotides line up with TRBD1. With 7 bases clipped from V and 4 bases from J, the junction kept 5 bases outside the gene matches. Per the germline V gene, CDR1 is MNHEY and CDR2 is SVGAGI. The CDR3 is made up of 13 amino acids. CDR3 bases: TGTGCCAGCATCAGGGGGCAGGGCTATGGCTACACCTTC. Translated, it gives CASIRGQGYGYTF.

The rearrangement links TRBV7-9 to TRBJ1-5; TRBD1 matches 7 bases. V gave up 4 bases and J gave up 4 bases; unmatched junction bases: 4. Per germline, CDR1 SEHNR and CDR2 FQNEAQ (reference sequence). This CDR3 has 14 amino acids. The CDR3 bases are TGTGCCAGCAGCTCGGGACAGAAAAATCAGCCCCAGCATTTT. Translating gives CASSSGQKNQPQHF.

The V gene is TRBV5-1, the J gene TRBJ2-3; D might be TRBD1 (6 bases). The CDR3 covers 17 residues. V lost 5 bases, J lost 0 bases, and 19 bases lay in between. CDR1 SGHRS and CDR2 YFSETQ come from the germline V gene. CDR3 sequence: CASRILGAASSTDTQYF. CDR3 nucleotides: TGCGCCAGCAGGATTCTGGGGGCCGCCTCTAGCACAGATACGCAGTATTTT.

This chain connects TRBV5-1 to TRBJ2-5, with D perhaps matching TRBD1 (5 bases). The ends were cut back, 0 bases at V and 4 bases at J, with 10 bases in the middle. The CDR3 runs 14 residues. The germline CDR1 and CDR2 sequences are SGHRS and YFSETQ. The CDR3 coding sequence is TGCGCCAGCAGCTTGGTAGGGGTCGGAGAGACCCAGTACTTC. This gives the protein CASSLVGVGETQYF.

The V and J genes are TRBV11-3 and TRBJ1-5, with D hard to call. CDR3 length equals 17 residues. V was trimmed by 8 bases and J by 0 bases, leaving 20 bases between them. Germline V lookup: CDR1 SGHNT, CDR2 YENEEA. The CDR3, as DNA: TGTGCCAGCCCCATACCTCGGCGAATTAATAGCAATCAGCCCCAGCATTTT. The encoded protein is CASPIPRRINSNQPQHF.